These T cell receptor beta chains were read from a single sample in a study of Ad26.COV2.S vaccination and SARS-CoV-2 variants. Only in-frame clones appear in the TCRdb table, and some are missing; sequencing was by immunoSEQ multiplex PCR. In the table there are around 450,000 clones, 89% of which are singletons. The sample in question was peripheral blood, obtained in a trial of Ad26.COV2.S vaccine versus placebo. These receptors were taken from a person aged 18 to 59 who received the Ad26.COV2.S COVID-19 vaccine or a placebo. Each CDR3 is given with its conserved first and last residue. D genes are given only for firm matches. Clone size, where shown, is once, few, many, or a class for clones that have expanded.

clone_size,d_call,j_call,v_call,cdr3_aa,cdr3_nt
.,TRBD2,TRBJ2-1,TRBV10-3,CATRTSTSYNEQFF,TGTGCCACCAGGACTAGCACGTCCTACAATGAGCAGTTCTTC
.,.,TRBJ1-2,TRBV4-2,CASSQRSEPNYGYTF,TGTGCCAGCAGCCAACGATCCGAGCCTAATTATGGCTACACCTTC
.,.,TRBJ2-5,TRBV6-1,CASSDRETQYF,TGTGCCAGCAGTGACAGGGAGACCCAGTACTTC
once,TRBD1,TRBJ2-1,TRBV19,CASSIRTGTTEQFF,TGTGCCAGTAGTATACGGACAGGTACTACTGAGCAGTTCTTC
.,.,TRBJ2-1,TRBV6-5,CASSYFGGGTGEQFF,TGTGCCAGCAGTTACTTTGGGGGAGGAACAGGGGAGCAGTTCTTC
.,.,TRBJ2-2,TRBV7-2,CASSLLGSSSGELFF,TGTGCCAGCAGCCTACTGGGGTCGTCCTCGGGGGAGCTGTTTTTT
.,.,TRBJ2-2,TRBV7-7,CASSSELGSTGELFF,TGTGCCAGCAGCTCAGAGTTGGGAAGCACCGGGGAGCTGTTTTTT
.,.,TRBJ1-1,TRBV28,CASRNTEAFF,TGTGCCAGTAGAAACACTGAAGCTTTCTTT
.,TRBD2,TRBJ2-2,TRBV30,CAWTGLVNTGELFF,TGTGCCTGGACGGGACTAGTGAACACCGGGGAGCTGTTTTTT
.,.,TRBJ2-3,TRBV28,CASSSLGTSVVGTDTQYF,TGTGCCAGCAGCTCCCTCGGGACGTCGGTGGTCGGCACAGATACGCAGTATTTT
.,.,TRBJ2-2,TRBV24-1,CATAHRRDGTGELFF,TGTGCCACCGCCCACCGGCGGGACGGCACCGGGGAGCTGTTTTTT
.,TRBD2,TRBJ2-1,TRBV4-1,CASSQGRTSGGAKKFF,TGCGCCAGCAGCCAAGGTCGGACTAGCGGGGGGGCCAAGAAGTTCTTC
once,TRBD1,TRBJ2-2,TRBV5-6,CASSRDRGLNGELFF,TGTGCCAGCAGCCGGGACAGGGGGCTTAACGGGGAGCTGTTTTTT
.,TRBD2,TRBJ2-3,TRBV30,CAWSPTSLGTQYF,TGTGCCTGGAGTCCGACTAGCCTTGGTACGCAGTATTTT
.,.,TRBJ2-2,TRBV18,CASSPGNTGELFF,TGTGCCAGCTCACCAGGGAACACCGGGGAGCTGTTTTTT
.,TRBD1,TRBJ1-2,TRBV29-1,CSVGGETGRDYGYTF,TGCAGCGTTGGAGGGGAGACAGGGAGGGACTATGGCTACACCTTC
.,.,TRBJ1-5,TRBV5-1,CASSLGSARGPQHF,TGCGCCAGCAGCTTAGGCAGTGCCAGGGGGCCCCAGCATTTT
.,TRBD1,TRBJ1-1,TRBV5-1,CASSWGTGTEAFF,TGCGCCAGCAGCTGGGGGACAGGGACTGAAGCTTTCTTT
.,TRBD1,TRBJ1-2,TRBV9,CASSVRTGYGYTF,TGTGCCAGCAGCGTTAGGACAGGCTATGGCTACACCTTC
.,.,TRBJ2-1,TRBV6-5,CASSRDGTASEQFF,TGTGCCAGCAGCCGAGACGGGACCGCTTCCGAGCAGTTCTTC
.,.,TRBJ2-2,TRBV5-1,CASSLVGGTRTGELFF,TGCGCCAGCAGCTTGGTTGGCGGGACGAGGACCGGGGAGCTGTTTTTT
.,.,TRBJ1-5,TRBV12-3/TRBV12-4,CASSRRENQPQHF,TGTGCCAGCAGCAGACGGGAAAATCAGCCCCAGCATTTT
.,TRBD1,TRBJ2-2,TRBV5-4,CASSLAGTGTTGELFF,TGTGCCAGCAGCTTGGCCGGGACAGGGACCACCGGGGAGCTGTTTTTT
.,.,TRBJ1-5,TRBV4-1,CASSRQNIVHGLNQPQHF,TGCGCCAGCAGCCGACAAAATATAGTACATGGGCTCAATCAGCCCCAGCATTTT